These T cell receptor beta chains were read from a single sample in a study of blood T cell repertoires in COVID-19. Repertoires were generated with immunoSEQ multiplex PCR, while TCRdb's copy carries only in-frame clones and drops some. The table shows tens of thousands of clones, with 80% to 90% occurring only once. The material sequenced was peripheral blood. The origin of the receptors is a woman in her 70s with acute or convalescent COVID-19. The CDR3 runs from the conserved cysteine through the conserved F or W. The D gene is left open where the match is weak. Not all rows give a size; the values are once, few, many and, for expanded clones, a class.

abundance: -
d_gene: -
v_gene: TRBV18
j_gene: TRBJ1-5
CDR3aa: CASSPPSQGGQPQHF
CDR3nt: TGTGCCAGCTCACCACCGTCACAGGGCGGTCAGCCCCAGCATTTT

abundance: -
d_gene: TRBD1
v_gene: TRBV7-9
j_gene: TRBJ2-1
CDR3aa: CASSLTQGANEQFF
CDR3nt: TGTGCCAGCAGCTTAACACAGGGGGCCAATGAGCAGTTCTTC

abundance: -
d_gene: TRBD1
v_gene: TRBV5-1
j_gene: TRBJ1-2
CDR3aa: CASSLGQSANYGYTF
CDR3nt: TGCGCCAGCAGCCTGGGACAGTCAGCTAACTATGGCTACACCTTC

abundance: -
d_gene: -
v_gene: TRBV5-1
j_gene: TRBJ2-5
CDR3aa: CASRGAETQYF
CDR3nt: TGCGCCAGCAGGGGAGCTGAGACCCAGTACTTC

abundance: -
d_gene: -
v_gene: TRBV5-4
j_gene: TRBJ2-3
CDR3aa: CASRRVGRGIDTQYF
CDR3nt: TGTGCCAGCCGCCGTGTGGGCAGGGGCATCGATACGCAGTATTTT

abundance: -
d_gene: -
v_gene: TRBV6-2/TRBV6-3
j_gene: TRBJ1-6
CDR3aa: CASSDRSSYNSPLHF
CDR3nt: TGTGCCAGCAGTGACAGAAGCTCCTATAATTCACCCCTCCACTTT

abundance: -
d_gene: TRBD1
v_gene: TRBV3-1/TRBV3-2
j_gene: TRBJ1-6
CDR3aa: CASSQGSKGDRYNSPLHF
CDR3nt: TGTGCCAGCAGCCAAGGATCGAAAGGGGACAGATATAATTCACCCCTCCACTTT

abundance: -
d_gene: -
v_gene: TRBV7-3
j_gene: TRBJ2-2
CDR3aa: CASSLTSANTGELFF
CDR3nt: TGTGCCAGCAGCTTAACGTCGGCGAACACCGGGGAGCTGTTTTTT

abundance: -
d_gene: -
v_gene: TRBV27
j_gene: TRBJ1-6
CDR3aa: CASSLSWEYNSPLHF
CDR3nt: TGTGCCAGCAGTTTATCTTGGGAGTATAATTCACCCCTCCACTTT

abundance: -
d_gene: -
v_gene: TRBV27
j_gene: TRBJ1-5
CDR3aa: CASSLRGNQPQHF
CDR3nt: TGTGCCAGCAGTTTACGGGGCAATCAGCCCCAGCATTTT

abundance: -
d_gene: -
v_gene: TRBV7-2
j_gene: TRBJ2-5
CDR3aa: CASSLAIPETQYF
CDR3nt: TGTGCCAGCAGCTTAGCTATTCCCGAGACCCAGTACTTC

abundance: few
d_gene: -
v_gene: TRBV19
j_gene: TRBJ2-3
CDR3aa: CASSLTSRFADTQYF
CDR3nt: TGTGCCAGTAGTTTAACTAGCCGGTTCGCAGATACGCAGTATTTT

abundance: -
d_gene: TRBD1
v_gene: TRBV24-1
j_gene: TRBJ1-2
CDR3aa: CATSDMTGGSGYTF
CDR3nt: TGTGCCACCAGTGATATGACAGGGGGAAGTGGCTACACCTTC

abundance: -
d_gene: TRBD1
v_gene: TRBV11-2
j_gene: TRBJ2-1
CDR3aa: CASSDPGQGYNEQFF
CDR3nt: TGTGCCAGCAGCGATCCGGGACAGGGATACAATGAGCAGTTCTTC

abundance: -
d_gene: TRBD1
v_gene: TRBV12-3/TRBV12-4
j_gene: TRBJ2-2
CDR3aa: CASKTGGSGELFF
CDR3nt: TGTGCCAGCAAGACAGGGGGGTCCGGGGAGCTGTTTTTT

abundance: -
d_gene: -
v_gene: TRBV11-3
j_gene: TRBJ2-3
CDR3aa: CASSAGTHNTDTQYF
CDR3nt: TGTGCCAGCAGCGCCGGGACTCATAACACAGATACGCAGTATTTT

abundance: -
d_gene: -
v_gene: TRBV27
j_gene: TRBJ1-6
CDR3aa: CASSFRGLYNSPLHF
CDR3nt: TGTGCCAGCAGTTTCAGGGGCCTCTATAATTCACCCCTCCACTTT

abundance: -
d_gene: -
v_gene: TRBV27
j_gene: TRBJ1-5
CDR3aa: CASSLDSMGNQPQHF
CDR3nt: TGTGCCAGCAGTTTGGACTCCATGGGGAATCAGCCCCAGCATTTT

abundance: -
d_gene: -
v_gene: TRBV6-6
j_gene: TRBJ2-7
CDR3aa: CASRSLEGRNEQYF
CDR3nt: TGTGCCAGCAGATCGCTGGAGGGCCGCAACGAGCAGTACTTC

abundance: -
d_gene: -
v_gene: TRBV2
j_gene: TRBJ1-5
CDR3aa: CASAGGYNQPQHF
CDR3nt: TGTGCCAGCGCGGGGGGATACAATCAGCCCCAGCATTTT

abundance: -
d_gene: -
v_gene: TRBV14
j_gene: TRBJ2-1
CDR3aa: CASSQGTGIYNEQFF
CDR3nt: TGTGCCAGCAGCCAGGGGACTGGAATATACAATGAGCAGTTCTTC

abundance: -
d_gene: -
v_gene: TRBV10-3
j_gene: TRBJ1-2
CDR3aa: CAIREDSSRGYTF
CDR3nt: TGTGCCATCAGGGAAGACAGCTCGCGGGGCTACACCTTC

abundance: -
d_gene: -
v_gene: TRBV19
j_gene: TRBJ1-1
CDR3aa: CATGENTEAFF
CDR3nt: TGTGCCACAGGCGAGAACACTGAAGCTTTCTTT

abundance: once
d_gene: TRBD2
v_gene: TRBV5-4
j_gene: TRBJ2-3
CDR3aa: CASSKTSGSTDTQYF
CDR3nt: TGTGCCAGCAGCAAGACTAGCGGGAGCACAGATACGCAGTATTTT

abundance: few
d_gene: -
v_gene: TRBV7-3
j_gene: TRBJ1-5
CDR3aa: CASSLGLRGSNQPQHF
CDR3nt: TGTGCCAGCAGCTTAGGACTGAGGGGGAGCAATCAGCCCCAGCATTTT

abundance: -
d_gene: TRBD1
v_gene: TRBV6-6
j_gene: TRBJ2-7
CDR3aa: CASSYSSGTAKGEQYF
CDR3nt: TGTGCCAGCAGTTACTCGTCCGGGACAGCGAAAGGCGAGCAGTACTTC

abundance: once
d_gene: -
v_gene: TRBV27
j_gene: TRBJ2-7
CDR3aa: CASSLGSEQYF
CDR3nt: TGTGCCAGCAGTTTAGGCTCCGAGCAGTACTTC

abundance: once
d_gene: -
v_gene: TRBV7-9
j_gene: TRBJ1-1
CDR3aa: CASSLETGSRYYSTEAFF
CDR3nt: TGTGCCAGCAGCTTGGAGACAGGATCAAGATACTATAGCACTGAAGCTTTCTTT

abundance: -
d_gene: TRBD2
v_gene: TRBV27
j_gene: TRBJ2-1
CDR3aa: CASRTTSGSSYNEQFF
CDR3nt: TGTGCCAGCAGAACAACTAGCGGGAGCTCCTACAATGAGCAGTTCTTC

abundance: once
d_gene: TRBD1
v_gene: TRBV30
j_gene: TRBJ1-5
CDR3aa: CAWTTGGNQPQHF
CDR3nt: TGTGCCTGGACGACAGGGGGCAATCAGCCCCAGCATTTT

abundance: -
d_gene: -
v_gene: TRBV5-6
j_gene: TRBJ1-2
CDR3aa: CASSLATASSTNYGYTF
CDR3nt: TGTGCCAGCAGCTTGGCCACTGCCAGTAGCACTAACTATGGCTACACCTTC

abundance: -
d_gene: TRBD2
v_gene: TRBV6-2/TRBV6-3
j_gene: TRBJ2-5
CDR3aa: CASSLVLAGERETQYF
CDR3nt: TGTGCCAGCAGTTTAGTACTAGCGGGGGAGAGAGAGACCCAGTACTTC

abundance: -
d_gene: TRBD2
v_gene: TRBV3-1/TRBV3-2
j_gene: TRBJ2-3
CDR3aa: CASSGPSGPSGGATDTQYF
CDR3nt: TGTGCCAGCAGCGGCCCTAGCGGTCCTAGCGGGGGGGCCACAGATACGCAGTATTTT

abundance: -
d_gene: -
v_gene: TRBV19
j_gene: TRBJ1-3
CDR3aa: CASAPGKSGNTIYF
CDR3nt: TGTGCCAGTGCTCCAGGGAAGTCTGGAAACACCATATATTTT

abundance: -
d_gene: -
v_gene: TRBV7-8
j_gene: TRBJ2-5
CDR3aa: CASNHAPGLIKETQYF
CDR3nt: TGTGCCAGCAACCACGCTCCGGGACTGATAAAAGAGACCCAGTACTTC

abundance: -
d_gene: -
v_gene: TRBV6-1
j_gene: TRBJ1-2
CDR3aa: CASSERGDGYTF
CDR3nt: TGTGCCAGCAGTGAAAGAGGCGACGGCTACACCTTC

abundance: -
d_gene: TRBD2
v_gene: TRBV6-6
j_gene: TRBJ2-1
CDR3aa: CASSPYSGRVNEQFF
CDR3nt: TGTGCCAGCAGCCCATATAGCGGGAGGGTCAATGAGCAGTTCTTC

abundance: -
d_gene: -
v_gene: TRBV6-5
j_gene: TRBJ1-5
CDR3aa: CASSPASDQPQHF
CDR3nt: TGTGCCAGCAGCCCGGCCAGCGATCAGCCCCAGCATTTT

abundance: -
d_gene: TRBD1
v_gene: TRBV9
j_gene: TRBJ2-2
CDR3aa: CASSVRQGIGELFF
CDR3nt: TGTGCCAGCAGCGTAAGACAGGGGATCGGGGAGCTGTTTTTT

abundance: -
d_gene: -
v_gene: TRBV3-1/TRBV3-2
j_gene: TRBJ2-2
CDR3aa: CASSQVVRLTPGTNTGELFF
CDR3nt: TGTGCCAGCAGCCAAGTCGTCAGACTCACGCCCGGAACGAACACCGGGGAGCTGTTTTTT

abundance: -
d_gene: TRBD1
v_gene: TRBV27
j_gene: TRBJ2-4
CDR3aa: CASRAGQGPGNIQYF
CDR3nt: TGTGCCAGCAGGGCCGGACAGGGGCCGGGAAACATTCAGTACTTC

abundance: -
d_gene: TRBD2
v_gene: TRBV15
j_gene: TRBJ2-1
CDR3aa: CATSRDLASGVEQFF
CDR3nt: TGTGCCACCAGCAGAGATCTGGCTAGCGGGGTTGAGCAGTTCTTC

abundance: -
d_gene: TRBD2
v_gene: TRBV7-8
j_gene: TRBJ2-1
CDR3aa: CASSSLAGGPSSYNEQFF
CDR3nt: TGTGCCAGCAGCAGCCTTGCGGGAGGGCCATCTTCTTACAATGAGCAGTTCTTC

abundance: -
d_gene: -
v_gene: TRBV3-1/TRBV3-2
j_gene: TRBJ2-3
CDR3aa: CASSPTWDKQYF
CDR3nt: TGTGCCAGCAGCCCCACCTGGGACAAGCAGTATTTT

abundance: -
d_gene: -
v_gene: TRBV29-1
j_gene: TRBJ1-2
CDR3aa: CSVVRDSTNYGYTF
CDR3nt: TGCAGCGTTGTTCGGGACTCGACTAACTATGGCTACACCTTC

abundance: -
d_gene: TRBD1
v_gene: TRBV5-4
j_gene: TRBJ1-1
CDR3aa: CASTGQGNTEAFF
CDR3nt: TGTGCCAGCACGGGACAGGGGAACACTGAAGCTTTCTTT

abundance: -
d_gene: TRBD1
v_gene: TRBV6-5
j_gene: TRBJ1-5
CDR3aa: CASHGTGGVQPQHF
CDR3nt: TGTGCCAGCCATGGCACAGGGGGCGTTCAGCCCCAGCATTTT

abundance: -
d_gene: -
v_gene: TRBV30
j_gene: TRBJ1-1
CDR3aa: CAWAAQRHTEAFF
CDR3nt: TGTGCCTGGGCTGCCCAGCGGCACACTGAAGCTTTCTTT

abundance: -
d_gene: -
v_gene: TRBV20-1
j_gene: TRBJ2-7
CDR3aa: CSAREGYEQYF
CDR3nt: TGCAGTGCTAGGGAGGGCTACGAGCAGTACTTC

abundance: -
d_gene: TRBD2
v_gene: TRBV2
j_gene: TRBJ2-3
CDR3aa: CASSEEGLAGGIDTQYF
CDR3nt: TGTGCCAGCAGTGAAGAGGGACTAGCGGGAGGGATAGATACGCAGTATTTT

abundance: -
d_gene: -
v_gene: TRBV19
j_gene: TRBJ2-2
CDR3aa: CASSIRGSTGELFF
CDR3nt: TGTGCCAGTAGTATCCGGGGTTCCACCGGGGAGCTGTTTTTT

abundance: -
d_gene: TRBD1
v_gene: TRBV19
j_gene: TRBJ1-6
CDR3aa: CASSPRDRGNNSPLHF
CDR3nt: TGTGCCAGTAGTCCTAGGGACAGGGGAAATAATTCACCCCTCCACTTT

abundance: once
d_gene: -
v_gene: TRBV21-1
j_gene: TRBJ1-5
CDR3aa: CASSRRRSGTGNQPQHF
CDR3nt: TGTGCCAGCAGCAGACGACGTTCCGGGACAGGGAATCAGCCCCAGCATTTT

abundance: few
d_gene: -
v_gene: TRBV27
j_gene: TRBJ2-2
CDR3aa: CASSLRDSGRTGELFF
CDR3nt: TGTGCCAGCAGTCTCCGGGACAGTGGGAGGACCGGGGAGCTGTTTTTT

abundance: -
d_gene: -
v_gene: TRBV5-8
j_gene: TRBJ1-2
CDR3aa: CAQDISNYGYTF
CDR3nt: TGTGCCCAGGACATTAGTAACTATGGCTACACCTTC